This entry concerns a single T cell receptor beta chain. Its antigen is as yet unknown. This record belongs to a study of human T cells and chemical hapten exposure. On the study more broadly: Enrolled patients were predominantly female and had alopecia areata, totalis or universalis. General study points: Expanded TCRs clustered into significantly more large CDR3 similarity groups than controls, the analysis revealed.

Time point meaning: patch test 1, 2 weeks after DPC sensitization. The treatment here: therapeutic diphenylcyclopropenone sensitization with weekly scalp DPC. Each patch-test visit's blood sample preceded patch application. Looked up from germline, CDR1 is SGHRS and CDR2 is YFSETQ. Trimming pared 0 bases from V and 7 bases from J, leaving 8 bases between. CDR3 size: 14 residues. As handled by the study authors: Samples held a median of around 92,000 TCRs, range roughly 20,000–750,000. TCRdb re-called the RACE reads through MiXCR, storing one row per CDR3 protein. None of the V and J calls come from the authors' own analysis; TCRdb made them. The repertoire holds about 340,000 distinct CDR3 sequences, with under 8% as singletons.

Sequenced material: whole blood, taken in connection with sensitization to the hapten diphenylcyclopropenone (DPC). This receptor was taken from a woman aged 18-35 years with alopecia areata. Some clones in this sample may be carry-over from other donors' samples. The chain joins TRBV5-1 to TRBJ1-6; TRBD1 might be the D (5 bases). CDR3 in DNA: TGCGCCAGCAGCTTGGGACAGTCGAATTCACCCCTCCACTTT. As protein: CASSLGQSNSPLHF. Full variable domain (remainder filled in from reference TRBV5-1 and TRBJ1-6): KAGVTQTPRYLIKTRGQQVTLSCSPISGHRSVSWYQQTPGQGLQFLFEYFSETQRNKGNFPGRFSGRQFSNSRSEMNVSTLELGDSALYLCASSLGQSNSPLHFGNGTRLTVT.